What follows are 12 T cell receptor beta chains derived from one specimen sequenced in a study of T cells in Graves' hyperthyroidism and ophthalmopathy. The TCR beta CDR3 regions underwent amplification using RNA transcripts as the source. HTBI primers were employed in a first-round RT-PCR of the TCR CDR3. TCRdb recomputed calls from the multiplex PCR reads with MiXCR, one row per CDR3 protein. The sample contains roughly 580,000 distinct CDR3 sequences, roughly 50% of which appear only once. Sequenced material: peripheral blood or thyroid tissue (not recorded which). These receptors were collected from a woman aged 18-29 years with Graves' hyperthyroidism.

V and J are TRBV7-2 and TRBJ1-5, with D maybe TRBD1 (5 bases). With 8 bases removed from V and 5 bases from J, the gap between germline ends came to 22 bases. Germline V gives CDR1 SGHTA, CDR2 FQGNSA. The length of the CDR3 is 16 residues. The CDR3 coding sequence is TGTGCCAGCGTGCTACCCCGGGGCAGTGGTGATCAGCCCCAGCATTTT. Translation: CASVLPRGSGDQPQHF.

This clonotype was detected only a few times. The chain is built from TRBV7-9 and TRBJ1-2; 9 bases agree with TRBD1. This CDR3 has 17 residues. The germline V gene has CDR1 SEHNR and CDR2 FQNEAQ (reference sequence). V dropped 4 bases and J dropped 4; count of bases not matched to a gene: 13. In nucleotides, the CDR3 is TGTGCCAGCAGCTCTTTGAAACAGGGGGCGATACGCTATGGCTACACCTTC. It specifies CASSSLKQGAIRYGYTF.

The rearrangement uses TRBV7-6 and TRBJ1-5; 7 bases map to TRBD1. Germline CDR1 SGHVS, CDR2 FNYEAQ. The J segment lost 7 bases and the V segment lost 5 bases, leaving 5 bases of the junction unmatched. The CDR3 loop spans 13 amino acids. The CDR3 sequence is CASSPTGLQPQHF. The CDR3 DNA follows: TGTGCCAGCAGCCCGACAGGGCTACAGCCCCAGCATTTT.

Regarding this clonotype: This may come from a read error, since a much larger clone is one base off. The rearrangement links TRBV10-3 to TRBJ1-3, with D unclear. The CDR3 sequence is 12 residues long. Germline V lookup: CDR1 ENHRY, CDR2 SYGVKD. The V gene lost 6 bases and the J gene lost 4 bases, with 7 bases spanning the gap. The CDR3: CAISPSGNTIYF. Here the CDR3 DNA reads TGTGCCATCAGCCCCTCCGGAAACACCATATATTTT.

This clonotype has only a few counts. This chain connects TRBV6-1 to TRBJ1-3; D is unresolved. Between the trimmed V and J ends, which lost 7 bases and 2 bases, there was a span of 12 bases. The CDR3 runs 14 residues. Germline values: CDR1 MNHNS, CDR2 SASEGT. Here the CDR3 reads CASIKGGTGNTIYF. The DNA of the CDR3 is TGTGCCAGCATTAAGGGAGGAACTGGAAACACCATATATTTT.

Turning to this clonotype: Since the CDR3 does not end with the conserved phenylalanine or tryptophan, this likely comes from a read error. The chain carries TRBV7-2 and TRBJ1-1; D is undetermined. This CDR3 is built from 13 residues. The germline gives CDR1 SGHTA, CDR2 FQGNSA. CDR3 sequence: CASGLDPNTEAFY. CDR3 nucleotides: TGTGCCAGCGGCTTAGACCCCAACACTGAAGCTTTCTAT.

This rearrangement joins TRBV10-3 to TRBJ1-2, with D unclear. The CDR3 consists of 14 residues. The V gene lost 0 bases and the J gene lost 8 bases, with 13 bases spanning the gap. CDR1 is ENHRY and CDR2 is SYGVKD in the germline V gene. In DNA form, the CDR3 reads TGTGCCATCAGTGAGTCCAGTGGCGGCCGCGGCTACACCTTC. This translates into CAISESSGGRGYTF.

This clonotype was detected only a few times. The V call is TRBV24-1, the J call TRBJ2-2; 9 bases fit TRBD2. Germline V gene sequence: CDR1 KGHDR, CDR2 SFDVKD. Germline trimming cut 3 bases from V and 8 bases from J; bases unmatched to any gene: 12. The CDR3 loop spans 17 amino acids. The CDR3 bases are TGTGCCACCAGTGATCCCGTTGCGGGAGGGCCGGCGGGGGAGCTGTTTTTT. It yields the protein CATSDPVAGGPAGELFF.

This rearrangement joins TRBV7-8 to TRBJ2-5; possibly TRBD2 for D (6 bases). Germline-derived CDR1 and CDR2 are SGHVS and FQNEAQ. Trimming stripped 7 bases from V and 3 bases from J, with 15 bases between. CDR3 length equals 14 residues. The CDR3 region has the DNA TGTGCCAGCAACCCCGGAGGGGCCGAAGAGACCCAGTACTTC. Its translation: CASNPGGAEETQYF.

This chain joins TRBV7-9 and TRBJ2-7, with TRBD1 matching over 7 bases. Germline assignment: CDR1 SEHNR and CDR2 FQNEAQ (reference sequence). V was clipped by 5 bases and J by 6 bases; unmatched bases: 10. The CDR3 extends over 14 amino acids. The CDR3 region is CASSQTGVGSEQYF. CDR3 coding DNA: TGTGCCAGCAGCCAAACAGGGGTAGGTAGCGAGCAGTACTTC. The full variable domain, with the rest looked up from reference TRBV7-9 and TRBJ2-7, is DTGVSQNPRHKITKRGQNVTFRCDPISEHNRLYWYRQTLGQGPEFLTYFQNEAQLEKSRLLSDRFSAERPKGSFSTLEIQRTEQGDSAMYLCASSQTGVGSEQYFGPGTRLTVT.

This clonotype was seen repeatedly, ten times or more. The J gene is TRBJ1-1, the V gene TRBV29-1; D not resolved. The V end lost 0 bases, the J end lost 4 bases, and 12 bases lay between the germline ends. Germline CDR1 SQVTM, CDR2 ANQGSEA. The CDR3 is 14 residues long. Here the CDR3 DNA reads TGCAGCGTTGAAGATAGACTTGGACGCACTGAAGCTTTCTTT. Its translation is CSVEDRLGRTEAFF.

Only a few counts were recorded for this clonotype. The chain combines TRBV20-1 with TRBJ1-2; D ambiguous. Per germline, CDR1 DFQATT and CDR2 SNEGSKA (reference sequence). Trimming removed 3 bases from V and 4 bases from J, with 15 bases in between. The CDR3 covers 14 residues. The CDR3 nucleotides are TGCAGTGCTAGGGTGAGCCCCGGGAGCTATGGCTACACCTTC. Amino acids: CSARVSPGSYGYTF.